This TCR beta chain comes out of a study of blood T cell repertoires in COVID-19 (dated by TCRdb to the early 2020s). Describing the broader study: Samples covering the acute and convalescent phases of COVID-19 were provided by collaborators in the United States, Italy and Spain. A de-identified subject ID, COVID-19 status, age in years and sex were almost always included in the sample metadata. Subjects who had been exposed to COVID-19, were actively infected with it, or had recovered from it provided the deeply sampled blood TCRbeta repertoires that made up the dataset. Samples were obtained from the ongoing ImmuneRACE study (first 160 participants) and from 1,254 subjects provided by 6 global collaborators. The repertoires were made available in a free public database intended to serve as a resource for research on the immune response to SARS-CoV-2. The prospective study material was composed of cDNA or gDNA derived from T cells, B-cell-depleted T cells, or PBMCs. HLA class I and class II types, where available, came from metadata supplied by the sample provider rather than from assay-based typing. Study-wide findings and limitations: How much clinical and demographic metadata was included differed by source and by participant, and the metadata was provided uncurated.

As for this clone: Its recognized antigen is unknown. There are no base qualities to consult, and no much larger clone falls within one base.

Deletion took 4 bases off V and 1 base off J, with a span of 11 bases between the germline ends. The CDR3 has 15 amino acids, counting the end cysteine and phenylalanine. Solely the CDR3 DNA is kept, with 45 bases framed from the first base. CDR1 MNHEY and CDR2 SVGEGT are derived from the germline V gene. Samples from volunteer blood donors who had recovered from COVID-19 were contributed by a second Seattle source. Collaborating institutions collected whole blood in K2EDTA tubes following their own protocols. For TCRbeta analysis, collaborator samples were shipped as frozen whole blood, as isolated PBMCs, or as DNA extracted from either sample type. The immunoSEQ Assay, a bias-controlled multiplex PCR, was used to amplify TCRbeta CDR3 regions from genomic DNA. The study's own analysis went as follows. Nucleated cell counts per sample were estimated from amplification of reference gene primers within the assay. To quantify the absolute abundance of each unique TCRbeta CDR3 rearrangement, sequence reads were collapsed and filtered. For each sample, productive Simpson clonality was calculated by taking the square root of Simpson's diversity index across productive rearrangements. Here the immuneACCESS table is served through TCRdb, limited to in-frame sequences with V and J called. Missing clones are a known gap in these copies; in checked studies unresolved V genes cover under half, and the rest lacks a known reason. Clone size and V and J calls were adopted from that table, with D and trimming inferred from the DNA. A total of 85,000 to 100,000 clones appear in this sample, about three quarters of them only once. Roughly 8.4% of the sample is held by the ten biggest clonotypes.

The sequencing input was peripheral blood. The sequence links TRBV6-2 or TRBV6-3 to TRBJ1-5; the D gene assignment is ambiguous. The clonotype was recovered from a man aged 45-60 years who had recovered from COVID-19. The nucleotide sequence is TGTGCCAGCAGTTCTCAATGGGAGAGCAATCAGCCCCAGCATTTT. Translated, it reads CASSSQWESNQPQHF.